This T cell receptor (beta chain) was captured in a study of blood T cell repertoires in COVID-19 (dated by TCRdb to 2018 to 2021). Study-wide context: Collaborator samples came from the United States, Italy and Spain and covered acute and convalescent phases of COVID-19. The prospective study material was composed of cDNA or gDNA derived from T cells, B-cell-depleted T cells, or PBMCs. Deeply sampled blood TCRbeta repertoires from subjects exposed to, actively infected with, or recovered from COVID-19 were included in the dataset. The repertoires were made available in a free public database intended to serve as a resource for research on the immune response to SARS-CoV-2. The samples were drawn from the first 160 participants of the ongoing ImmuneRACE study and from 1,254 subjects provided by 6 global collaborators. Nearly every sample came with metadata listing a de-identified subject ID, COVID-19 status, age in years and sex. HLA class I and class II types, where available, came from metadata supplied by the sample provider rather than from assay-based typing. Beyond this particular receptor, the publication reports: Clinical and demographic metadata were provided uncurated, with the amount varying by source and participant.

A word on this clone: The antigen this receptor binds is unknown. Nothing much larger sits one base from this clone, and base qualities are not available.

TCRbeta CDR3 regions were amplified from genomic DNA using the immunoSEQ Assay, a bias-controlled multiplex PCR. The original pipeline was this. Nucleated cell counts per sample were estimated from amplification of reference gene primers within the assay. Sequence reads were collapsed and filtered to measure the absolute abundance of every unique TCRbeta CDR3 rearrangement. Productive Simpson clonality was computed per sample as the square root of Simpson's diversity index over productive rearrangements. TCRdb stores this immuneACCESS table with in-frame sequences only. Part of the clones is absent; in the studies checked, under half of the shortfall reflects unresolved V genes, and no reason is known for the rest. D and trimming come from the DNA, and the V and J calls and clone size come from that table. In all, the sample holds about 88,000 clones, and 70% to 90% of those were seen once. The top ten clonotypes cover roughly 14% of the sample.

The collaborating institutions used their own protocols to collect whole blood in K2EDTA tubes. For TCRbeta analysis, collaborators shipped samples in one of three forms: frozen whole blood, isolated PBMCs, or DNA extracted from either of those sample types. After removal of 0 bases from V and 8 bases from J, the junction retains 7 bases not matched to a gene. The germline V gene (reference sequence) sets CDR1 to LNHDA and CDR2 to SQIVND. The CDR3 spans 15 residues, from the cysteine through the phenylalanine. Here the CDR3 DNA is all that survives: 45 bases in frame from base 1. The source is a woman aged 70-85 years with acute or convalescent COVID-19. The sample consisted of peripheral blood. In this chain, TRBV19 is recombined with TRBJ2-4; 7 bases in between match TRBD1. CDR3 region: CASSIEARGWDIQYF. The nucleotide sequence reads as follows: TGTGCCAGTAGTATAGAAGCCAGGGGGTGGGACATTCAGTACTTC.